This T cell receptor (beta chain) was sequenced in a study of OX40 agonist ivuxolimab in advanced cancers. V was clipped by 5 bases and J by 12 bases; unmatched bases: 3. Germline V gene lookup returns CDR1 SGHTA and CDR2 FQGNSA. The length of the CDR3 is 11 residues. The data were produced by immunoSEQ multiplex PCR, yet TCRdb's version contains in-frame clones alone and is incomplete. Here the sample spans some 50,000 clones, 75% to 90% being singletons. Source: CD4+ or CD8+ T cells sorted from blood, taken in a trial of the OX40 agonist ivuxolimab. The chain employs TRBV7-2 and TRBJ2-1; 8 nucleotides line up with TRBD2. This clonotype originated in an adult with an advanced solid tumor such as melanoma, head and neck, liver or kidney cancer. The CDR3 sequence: CASSLGLAQFF. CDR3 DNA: TGTGCCAGCAGCCTCGGACTAGCGCAGTTCTTC.